This TCR beta chain is drawn from a study of blood T cell repertoires in COVID-19. Study at large: The analysed material was cDNA or gDNA that came from T cells, B-cell-depleted T cells, or PBMCs.

This clone was seen a handful of times. Germline V gene data show CDR1 as SGHAT and CDR2 as FQNNGV. Trimming took off 0 bases at V and 4 bases at J, with 12 bases between the two ends. The CDR3 contains 16 residues. Patients of the Seattle cohort, enrolled during active infection, were followed longitudinally. Original processing notes: Amplification from reference gene primers served as the basis for estimated nucleated cell counts. Measured with immunoSEQ multiplex PCR; TCRdb has only the in-frame clones, and not every one. The DNA gave D and trimming, while V, J and clone size come from that table. Among just under 350,000 clones listed, approximately 87% were seen once.

The receptor was isolated from a woman aged 45 to 65 with COVID-19, enrolled during active disease. This chain connects TRBV11-2 to TRBJ2-2; maybe TRBD2 (6 bases). Sequencing was done on a sample of peripheral blood. The CDR3 region has the DNA TGTGCCAGCAGCTTAGATTCGGGACTGATCACCGGGGAGCTGTTTTTT. Residues: CASSLDSGLITGELFF.